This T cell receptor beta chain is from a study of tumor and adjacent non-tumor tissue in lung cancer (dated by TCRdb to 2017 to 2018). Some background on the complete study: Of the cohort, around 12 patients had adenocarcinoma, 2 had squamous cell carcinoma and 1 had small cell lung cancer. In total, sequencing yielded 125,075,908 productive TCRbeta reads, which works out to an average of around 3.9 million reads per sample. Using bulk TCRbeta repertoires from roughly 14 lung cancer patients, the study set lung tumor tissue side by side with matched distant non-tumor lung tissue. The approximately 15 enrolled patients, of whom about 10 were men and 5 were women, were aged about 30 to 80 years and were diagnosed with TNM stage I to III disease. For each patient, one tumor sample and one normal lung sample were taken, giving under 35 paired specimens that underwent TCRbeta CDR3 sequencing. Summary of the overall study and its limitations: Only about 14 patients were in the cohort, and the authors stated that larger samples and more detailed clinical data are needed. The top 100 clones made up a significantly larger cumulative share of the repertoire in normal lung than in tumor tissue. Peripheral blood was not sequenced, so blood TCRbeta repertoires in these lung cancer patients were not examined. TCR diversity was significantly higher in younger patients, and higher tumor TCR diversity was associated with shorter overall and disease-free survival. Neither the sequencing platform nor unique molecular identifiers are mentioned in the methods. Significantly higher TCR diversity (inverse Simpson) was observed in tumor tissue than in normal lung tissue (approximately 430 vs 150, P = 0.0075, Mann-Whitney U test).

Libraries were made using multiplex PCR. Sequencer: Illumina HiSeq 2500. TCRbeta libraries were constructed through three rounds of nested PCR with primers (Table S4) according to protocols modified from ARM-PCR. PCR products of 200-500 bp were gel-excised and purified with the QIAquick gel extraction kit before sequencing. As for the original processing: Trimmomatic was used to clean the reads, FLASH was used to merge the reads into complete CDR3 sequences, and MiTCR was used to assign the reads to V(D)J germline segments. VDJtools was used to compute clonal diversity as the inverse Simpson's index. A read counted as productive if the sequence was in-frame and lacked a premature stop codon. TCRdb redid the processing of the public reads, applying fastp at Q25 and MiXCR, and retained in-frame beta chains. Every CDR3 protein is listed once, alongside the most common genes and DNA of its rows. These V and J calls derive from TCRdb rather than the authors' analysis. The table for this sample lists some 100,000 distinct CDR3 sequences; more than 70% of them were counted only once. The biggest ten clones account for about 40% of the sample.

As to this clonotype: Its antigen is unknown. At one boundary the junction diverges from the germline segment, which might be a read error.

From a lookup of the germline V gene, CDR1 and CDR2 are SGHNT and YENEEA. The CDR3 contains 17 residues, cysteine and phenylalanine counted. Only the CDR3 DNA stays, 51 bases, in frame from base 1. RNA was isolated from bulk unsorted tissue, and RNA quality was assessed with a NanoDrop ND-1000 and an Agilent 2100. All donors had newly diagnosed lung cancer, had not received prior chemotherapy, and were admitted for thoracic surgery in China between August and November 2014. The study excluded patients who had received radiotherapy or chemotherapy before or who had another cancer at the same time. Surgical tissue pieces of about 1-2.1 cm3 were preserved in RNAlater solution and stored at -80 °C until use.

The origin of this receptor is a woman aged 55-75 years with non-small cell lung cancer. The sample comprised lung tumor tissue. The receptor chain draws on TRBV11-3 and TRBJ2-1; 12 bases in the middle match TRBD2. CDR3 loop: CASSLELTSGSHEEQLF. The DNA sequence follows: TGTGCCAGCAGTTTAGAGTTGACTAGCGGGAGCCACGAAGAGCAGTTATTC.